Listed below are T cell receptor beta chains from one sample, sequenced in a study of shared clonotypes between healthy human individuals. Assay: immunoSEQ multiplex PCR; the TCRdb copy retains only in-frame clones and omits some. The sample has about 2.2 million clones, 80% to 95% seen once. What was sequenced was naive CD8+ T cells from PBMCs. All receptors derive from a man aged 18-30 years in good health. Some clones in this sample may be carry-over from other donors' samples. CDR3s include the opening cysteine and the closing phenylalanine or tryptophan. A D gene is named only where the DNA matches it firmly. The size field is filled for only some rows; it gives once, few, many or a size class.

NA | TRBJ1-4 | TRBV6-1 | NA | CASMHPGQANEKLFF | TGTGCCAGCATGCACCCAGGGCAGGCTAATGAAAAACTGTTTTTT
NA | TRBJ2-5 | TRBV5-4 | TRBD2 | CASSLKRERDETQYF | TGTGCCAGCAGCCTGAAGCGGGAGCGGGATGAGACCCAGTACTTC
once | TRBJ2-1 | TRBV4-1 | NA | CASSQEGRRGGSYNEQFF | TGCGCCAGCAGCCAAGAGGGTCGGCGGGGCGGCTCCTACAATGAGCAGTTCTTC
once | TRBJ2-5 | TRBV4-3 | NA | CASSQTLRETQYF | TGCGCCAGCAGCCAAACCCTTCGGGAGACCCAGTACTTC
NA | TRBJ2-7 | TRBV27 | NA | CASSLIGGAYEQYF | TGTGCCAGCAGTTTGATAGGTGGGGCCTACGAGCAGTACTTC
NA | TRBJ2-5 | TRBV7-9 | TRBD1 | CASSLVSSGGTETQYF | TGTGCCAGCAGCTTAGTATCTTCAGGGGGCACGGAGACCCAGTACTTC
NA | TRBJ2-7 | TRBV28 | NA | CASSLLLSGEAHEQYF | TGTGCCAGCAGTCTACTCTTATCGGGAGAGGCCCACGAGCAGTACTTC
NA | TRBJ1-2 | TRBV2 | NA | CASSEAGVFNYGYTF | TGTGCCAGCAGTGAGGCAGGGGTTTTTAACTATGGCTACACCTTC
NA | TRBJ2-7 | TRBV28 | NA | CASSSGNEQYF | TGTGCCAGCAGCTCAGGGAACGAGCAGTACTTC
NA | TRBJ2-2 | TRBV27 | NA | CASSLYSSTGELFF | TGTGCCAGCAGTTTATATAGCTCCACCGGGGAGCTGTTTTTT
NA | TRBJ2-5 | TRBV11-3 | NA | CASSGGSITRVETQYF | TGTGCCAGCAGCGGGGGTTCCATTACACGGGTGGAGACCCAGTACTTC
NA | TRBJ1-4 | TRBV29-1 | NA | CSIMSGATNEKLFF | TGCAGCATAATGAGTGGGGCGACTAATGAAAAACTGTTTTTT
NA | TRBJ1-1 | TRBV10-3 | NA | CAISAGGAAEAFF | TGTGCCATCAGTGCTGGGGGCGCGGCTGAAGCTTTCTTT
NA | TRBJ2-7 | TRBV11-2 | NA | CASSSVSYEQYF | TGTGCCAGCAGCTCAGTTTCCTACGAGCAGTACTTC
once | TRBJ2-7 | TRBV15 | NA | CATSRDRNPSYEQYF | TGTGCCACCAGCAGAGATAGGAACCCCAGCTACGAGCAGTACTTC
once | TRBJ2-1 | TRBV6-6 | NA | CASSYEGSEQFF | TGTGCCAGCAGTTACGAAGGGAGTGAGCAGTTCTTC
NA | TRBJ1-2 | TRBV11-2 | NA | CASSLTQGNYGYTF | TGTGCCAGCAGCTTGACCCAGGGAAACTATGGCTACACCTTC
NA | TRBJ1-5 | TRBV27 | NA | CASSLLRSGQPQHF | TGTGCCAGCAGTTTACTGAGGTCGGGTCAGCCCCAGCATTTT
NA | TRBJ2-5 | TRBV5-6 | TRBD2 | CASSLVSGSRETQYF | TGTGCCAGCAGCTTGGTTAGCGGGAGTAGAGAGACCCAGTACTTC
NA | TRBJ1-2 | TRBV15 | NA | CATSSEDEGLAGYTF | TGTGCCACCAGCAGTGAGGACGAGGGTCTAGCTGGCTACACCTTC
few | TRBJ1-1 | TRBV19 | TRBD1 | CASSMATGGMNTEAFF | TGTGCCAGTAGTATGGCTACAGGGGGGATGAACACTGAAGCTTTCTTT
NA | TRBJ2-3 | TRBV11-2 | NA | CASSPGDTQYF | TGTGCCAGCAGCCCGGGGGATACGCAGTATTTT
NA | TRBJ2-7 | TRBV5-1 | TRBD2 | CASRTDYGGSRAYEQYF | TGCGCCAGCCGGACCGACTATGGCGGGAGTAGGGCCTACGAGCAGTACTTC
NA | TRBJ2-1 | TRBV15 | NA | CATSRDRDRHHYNEQFF | TGTGCCACCAGCAGAGACAGAGACAGGCATCACTACAATGAGCAGTTCTTC
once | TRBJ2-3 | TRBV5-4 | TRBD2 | CAGQEGLADTDTQYF | TGTGCCGGCCAGGAGGGACTAGCGGACACAGATACGCAGTATTTT
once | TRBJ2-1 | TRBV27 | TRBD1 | CASSWDRAAPGDEQFF | TGTGCCAGCAGCTGGGACAGGGCGGCCCCTGGGGATGAGCAGTTCTTC
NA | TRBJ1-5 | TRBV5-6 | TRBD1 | CASSLGGGAGQPQHF | TGTGCCAGCAGCTTGGGAGGGGGCGCGGGTCAGCCCCAGCATTTT
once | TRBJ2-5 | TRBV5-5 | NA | CASSLRETQYF | TGTGCCAGCAGCCTGCGTGAGACCCAGTACTTC
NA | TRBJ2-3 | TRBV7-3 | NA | CASSLIPRGAKDTQYF | TGTGCCAGCAGCTTAATCCCGAGGGGCGCGAAAGATACGCAGTATTTT
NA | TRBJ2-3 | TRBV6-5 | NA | CASSYYRGLASDTQYF | TGTGCCAGCAGTTACTATCGTGGTCTAGCGTCGGATACGCAGTATTTT
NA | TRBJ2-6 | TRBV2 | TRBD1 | CASRDDRANSGANVLTF | TGTGCCAGCAGAGACGACAGGGCAAACTCTGGGGCCAACGTCCTGACTTTC
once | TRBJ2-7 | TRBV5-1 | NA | CASSLMGDSYEQYF | TGCGCCAGCAGCTTGATGGGAGATAGCTACGAGCAGTACTTC
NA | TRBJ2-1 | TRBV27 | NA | CASSSRQNLEQFF | TGTGCCAGCAGTTCTCGACAGAACCTGGAGCAGTTCTTC
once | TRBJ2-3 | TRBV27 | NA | CASSLRFTTSTDTQYF | TGTGCCAGCAGTTTAAGGTTCACTACTTCCACAGATACGCAGTATTTT
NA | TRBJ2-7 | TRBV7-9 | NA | CATDSPGNYEQYF | TGTGCCACCGACAGCCCGGGAAACTACGAGCAGTACTTC
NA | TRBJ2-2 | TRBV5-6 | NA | CASSRGPTGELFF | TGTGCCAGCAGCCGAGGCCCCACCGGGGAGCTGTTTTTT
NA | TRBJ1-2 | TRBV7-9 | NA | CASSLSQKGEAGRERGYTF | TGTGCCAGCAGCTTATCTCAAAAGGGAGAGGCCGGTAGGGAGAGGGGCTACACCTTC
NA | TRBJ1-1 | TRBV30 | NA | CAWAGNTEAFF | TGTGCCTGGGCCGGCAACACTGAAGCTTTCTTT
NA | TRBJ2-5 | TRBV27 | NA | CASSLLPLGHMGETQYF | TGTGCCAGCAGTTTGCTCCCCCTAGGTCACATGGGGGAGACCCAGTACTTC
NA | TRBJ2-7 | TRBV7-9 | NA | CASSSVGGKYEQYF | TGTGCCAGCAGCTCCGTCGGGGGAAAATACGAGCAGTACTTC